The source of this T cell receptor (beta chain) is a study of blood T cells in healthy people across ages. Study background: There was about one barcoded beta molecule captured by template switching per two T cells.

Study conclusions and caveats: From one million sequenced T cells, diversity estimates were lower bounds. Versus aged donors, long-lived donors had higher diversity and more naive CD4+ cells. The unsorted PBMCs prevented any conclusive comparison of naive versus antigen-experienced cells.

For the second PCR, which ran for roughly 7 to 11 cycles, a sample-barcoded 5' primer and a J-beta primer mix were used. TCRdb itself ran the 5' RACE reads through MiXCR, one entry per CDR3 protein. The table lists around 2 million distinct CDR3 sequences, around 42% of them singletons. On this clonotype: Its antigen is as yet unknown.

The sequenced material came from blood. This clonotype was obtained from a human donor in good health.

The CDR3 loop is CASSLGRGAMNTEAFF. The DNA for the CDR3 is TGTGCCAGCAGCTTGGGTCGCGGAGCCATGAACACTGAAGCTTTCTTT. V is TRBV5-4 and J is TRBJ1-1; D is unresolved. The CDR3 runs 16 residues. Germline V gene lookup returns CDR1 SGHNT and CDR2 YYREEE (reference sequence). V was shortened by 0 bases and J by 0 bases, with 12 bases between the two germline ends. Full variable domain (missing parts from reference TRBV5-4 and TRBJ1-1): ETGVTQSPTHLIKTRGQQVTLRCSSQSGHNTVSWYQQALGQGPQFIFQYYREEENGRGNFPPRFSGLQFPNYSSELNVNALELDDSALYLCASSLGRGAMNTEAFFGQGTRLTVV.